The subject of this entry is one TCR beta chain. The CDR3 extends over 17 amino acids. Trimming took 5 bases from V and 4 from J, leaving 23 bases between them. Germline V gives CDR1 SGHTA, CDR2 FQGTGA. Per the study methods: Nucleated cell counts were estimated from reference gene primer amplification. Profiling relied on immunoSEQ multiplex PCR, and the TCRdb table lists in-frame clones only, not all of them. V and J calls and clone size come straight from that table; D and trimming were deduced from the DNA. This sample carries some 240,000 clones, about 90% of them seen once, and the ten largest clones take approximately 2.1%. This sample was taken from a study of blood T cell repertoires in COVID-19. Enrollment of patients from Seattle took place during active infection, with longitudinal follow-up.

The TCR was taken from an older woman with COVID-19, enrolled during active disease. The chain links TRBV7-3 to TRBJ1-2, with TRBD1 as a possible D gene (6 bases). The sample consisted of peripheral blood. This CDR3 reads CASSPTGEGGPPYGYTF. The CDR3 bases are TGTGCCAGCAGCCCAACGGGGGAGGGGGGCCCCCCCTATGGCTACACCTTC. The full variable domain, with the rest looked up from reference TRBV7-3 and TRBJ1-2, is GAGVSQTPSNKVTEKGKYVELRCDPISGHTALYWYRQSLGQGPEFLIYFQGTGAADDSGLPNDRFFAVRPEGSVSTLKIQRTERGDSAVYLCASSPTGEGGPPYGYTFGSGTRLTVV.